Each of the 29 T cell receptor beta chains below was sequenced from the same sample in a study of blood T cell repertoires in COVID-19. The protocol was immunoSEQ multiplex PCR, while the TCRdb copy is restricted to in-frame clones and leaves out a portion. In the table there are approximately 99,000 clones, approximately 86% of which are singletons. Sequencing was performed on peripheral blood. Receptor source: a man aged 50-60 years with COVID-19, enrolled during active disease.

In its sample, this clone was seen once. V and J are TRBV4-3 and TRBJ1-2; no reliable D call. Per the germline V gene, CDR1 is LGHNA and CDR2 is YSLEER. The germline V and J ends were trimmed by 1 base and 5 bases, with 20 bases remaining between them. The CDR3 is 17 amino acids. In DNA, the CDR3 is TGCGCCAGCAGCCAAGGAATCGAGGAGGGCCCCCTTTATGGCTACACCTTC. Its translation: CASSQGIEEGPLYGYTF.

The chain employs TRBV18 and TRBJ1-1, with a possible D match to TRBD1 (6 bases). Trimming pared 2 bases from V and 10 bases from J, leaving 14 bases between. The germline CDR1 and CDR2 sequences are KGHSH and LQKENI. This CDR3 region has 13 residues. In DNA, the CDR3 is TGTGCCAGCTCACCAATCTCGAGCAGGGGAGCTTTCTTT. Translation gives CASSPISSRGAFF.

A remark on this clone: Mismatch with germline at one junction end may stem from a read error. The CDR3 spells CASSPLVAGKQPQHF. CDR3 in DNA: TGTGCCAGCAGCCCCCTTGTAGCGGGCAAGCAGCCCCAGCATTTT. The chain joins TRBV28 to TRBJ1-5; D not certain. CDR1 is MDHEN and CDR2 is SYDVKM in the germline V gene. The CDR3 is 15 amino acids. The entire variable domain, with the rest obtained from reference TRBV28 and TRBJ1-5, is as follows: DVKVTQSSRYLVKRTGEKVFLECVQDMDHENMFWYRQDPGLGLRLIYFSYDVKMKEKGDIPEGYSVSREKKERFSLILESASTNQTSMYLCASSPLVAGKQPQHFGDGTRLSIL.

V usage is TRBV29-1 and J usage is TRBJ2-3, with 11 bases that match TRBD2. V was clipped by 3 bases and J by 2 bases; unmatched bases: 7. CDR1 is SQVTM and CDR2 is ANQGSEA in the germline V gene. The CDR3 contains 16 residues. CDR3 region: CSVDGASGGFTDTQYF. The CDR3 bases are TGCAGCGTTGATGGCGCTAGCGGGGGGTTCACAGATACGCAGTATTTT.

This chain uses TRBV30 with TRBJ1-6; D may be TRBD1 (6 bases). V gave up 3 bases and J gave up 7 bases, with 16 bases separating them. The germline CDR1 and CDR2 sequences are GTSNPN and SVGIG (reference sequence). This CDR3 is built from 15 residues. As DNA, the CDR3 is TGTGCCTGGAGCCTATTTGGACAGCAGAATTCACCCCTCCACTTT. It yields the protein CAWSLFGQQNSPLHF.

The V call is TRBV2, the J call TRBJ2-1; TRBD2 agrees at 8 bases. The CDR3 length is 18 residues. The germline V gene encodes CDR1 SNHLY and CDR2 FYNNEI. V shed 1 base, J shed 4 bases, and the junction held 12 bases outside the gene matches. CDR3 coding DNA: TGTGCCAGCAGTGAAGGTCTAGCGGGTAAAGGGTGGTACAATGAGCAGTTCTTC. This codes for CASSEGLAGKGWYNEQFF.

The chain links TRBV7-9 to TRBJ2-1, with 9 bases that match TRBD2. Trimming at V came to 5 bases and at J to 5 bases, leaving 10 bases not matched to a gene. CDR1 SEHNR and CDR2 FQNEAQ come from the germline V gene (reference sequence). The CDR3 contains 16 residues. The CDR3 DNA reads as TGTGCCAGCAGCCAAATAGGGCGGGGGGGACACAATGAGCAGTTCTTC. Amino acid sequence: CASSQIGRGGHNEQFF.

This chain connects TRBV30 to TRBJ1-5, with 10 bases that match TRBD1. The CDR3 contains 13 residues. Trimming cost V 3 bases and J 5 bases; bases outside gene matches: 1. Germline-derived CDR1 and CDR2 are GTSNPN and SVGIG (reference sequence). CDR3 bases: TGTGCCTGGAGCGGACAGGGGGATCAGCCCCAGCATTTT. Its translation is CAWSGQGDQPQHF.

Only a few counts were recorded for this clone. This sequence joins TRBV29-1 and TRBJ1-1; maybe TRBD1 (5 bases). The germline CDR1 and CDR2 sequences are SQVTM and ANQGSEA. The CDR3 has 15 residues. Trimming took 3 bases from V and 1 from J, leaving 15 bases between them. CDR3 nucleotides: TGCAGCGTTGATGTTTCAGGGCAGCCGAACACTGAAGCTTTCTTT. The encoded protein is CSVDVSGQPNTEAFF.

A few counts support this clone. This chain connects TRBV3-1 (or the pseudogene TRBV3-2) to TRBJ1-5; the match to TRBD1 covers 7 bases. V shed 4 bases, J shed 0 bases, and the junction held 12 bases outside the gene matches. There are 18 residues in the CDR3. Germline CDR1 is LGHDT and CDR2 is YNNKEL (reference sequence). CDR3 sequence (DNA): TGTGCCAGCAGCCTGGGACAGCTAGTGTTGAATAGCAATCAGCCCCAGCATTTT. This sequence encodes CASSLGQLVLNSNQPQHF.

V usage is TRBV4-1 and J usage is TRBJ2-1, with 15 nucleotides matching TRBD2. The ends lost 4 bases at V and 9 bases at J; junction bases unmatched: 4. In germline, CDR1 is MGHRA, CDR2 YSYEKL. This CDR3 contains 15 residues. CDR3 DNA sequence: TGCGCCAGCAGCCGGGGACTAGCGGGGGGAATTGAGCAGTTCTTC. It encodes CASSRGLAGGIEQFF.

The V gene is TRBV3-1 (or the pseudogene TRBV3-2), the J gene TRBJ1-2; 7 nucleotides agree with TRBD1. This CDR3 is built from 14 residues. V was pared by 1 base and J by 7 bases, with 6 bases of the junction left unmatched. From germline, CDR1 is LGHDT and CDR2 YNNKEL (reference sequence). The CDR3 nucleotides are TGTGCCAGCAGCCAAGCAGGAGGGGGCCGTGGCTACACCTTC. This gives the protein CASSQAGGGRGYTF.

J is TRBJ1-4 and V is TRBV30; possible D gene TRBD1, 5 bases. CDR3 length equals 12 residues. Germline V gene sequence: CDR1 GTSNPN, CDR2 SVGIG (reference sequence). V was trimmed by 4 bases and J by 8 bases, leaving 11 bases between them. The CDR3 protein is CAWTGPSEKLFF. CDR3 nucleotides: TGTGCCTGGACAGGGCCATCAGAAAAACTGTTTTTT.

Points on this clone: A junction boundary mismatches the germline segment, possibly from a read error. This rearrangement joins TRBV30 to TRBJ1-1; D is possibly TRBD1 (5 bases). The CDR3 is 14 amino acids. CDR1 GTSNPN and CDR2 SVGIG come from the germline V gene (reference sequence). CDR3 region: CAWSTGGMNTEAFF. CDR3 coding DNA: TGTGCCTGGAGTACGGGGGGGATGAATACTGAAGCTTTCTTT.

The rearrangement uses TRBV15 and TRBJ1-5; 8 nucleotides match TRBD1. Germline V gene lookup returns CDR1 LNHNV and CDR2 YYDKDF (reference sequence). Trimming cost V 5 bases and J 5 bases; bases outside gene matches: 8. The CDR3 totals 15 residues. The CDR3 reads CATSWSGTGYQPQHF. CDR3 sequence (DNA): TGTGCCACCAGCTGGTCCGGGACAGGCTATCAGCCCCAGCATTTT.

The chain employs TRBV3-1 (or the pseudogene TRBV3-2) and TRBJ1-6; D not resolved. The V end lost 4 bases, the J end lost 9 bases, and 13 bases lay between the germline ends. This CDR3 region has 14 residues. The germline CDR1 and CDR2 sequences are LGHDT and YNNKEL (reference sequence). Written as DNA, the CDR3 is TGTGCCAGCAGCCCCCGAGGAGGGCGTTCACCCCTCCACTTT. The encoded protein is CASSPRGGRSPLHF.

CDR3 sequence reads: CATSDPGPGLAGGTDTQYF. In DNA form, the CDR3 reads TGTGCCACCAGTGACCCAGGTCCGGGACTAGCGGGGGGCACAGATACGCAGTATTTT. V gene TRBV24-1 combines with J gene TRBJ2-3; 14 bases agree with TRBD2. The CDR3 extends over 19 amino acids. CDR1 KGHDR and CDR2 SFDVKD come from the germline V gene. J gave up 1 base and V 4 bases, and 9 bases lay outside the gene matches.

The rearrangement joins TRBV6-5 to TRBJ1-2; D is ambiguous. V lost 10 bases and J lost 2, with 14 bases in between. Germline CDR1 and CDR2: MNHEY and SVGAGI. This CDR3 comprises 13 residues. CDR3 in amino acids: CATRHNQNYGYTF. In nucleotides, the CDR3 is TGTGCCACCCGACATAATCAAAACTATGGCTACACCTTC.

This chain joins TRBV27 and TRBJ2-3; a possible D gene is TRBD1 (6 bases). The germline gives CDR1 MNHEY, CDR2 SMNVEV (reference sequence). The CDR3 loop spans 15 amino acids. Trimming took 5 bases from V and 1 from J, leaving 13 bases between them. The chain's CDR3 is CASSLQGFGTDTQYF. The CDR3, as DNA: TGTGCCAGCAGTCTACAGGGTTTCGGCACAGATACGCAGTATTTT.

The V gene is TRBV30, the J gene TRBJ1-1; D unclear. V lost 0 bases, J lost 1 base, and 9 bases lay in between. Germline V gives CDR1 GTSNPN, CDR2 SVGIG (reference sequence). The CDR3 covers 14 residues. CDR3 coding DNA: TGTGCCTGGAGTGTACACCGAGGGAACACTGAAGCTTTCTTT. Residues: CAWSVHRGNTEAFF.

CDR3 in amino acids: CASSLVRRGGVNIQYF. The CDR3 DNA follows: TGTGCCAGCAGCTTGGTTCGGCGGGGTGGTGTAAACATTCAGTACTTC. The V call is TRBV5-4, the J call TRBJ2-4, with D possibly being TRBD2 (6 bases). The CDR3 runs to 16 residues. The V end was cut by 0 bases, the J end by 6 bases, with 16 bases between. Germline V lookup: CDR1 SGHNT, CDR2 YYREEE (reference sequence).

The rearrangement uses TRBV3-1 (or the pseudogene TRBV3-2) and TRBJ1-4; TRBD1 is a possible D gene (6 bases). Trimming cost V 5 bases and J 5 bases, with 18 bases left between them. Germline loops: CDR1 LGHDT, CDR2 YNNKEL (reference sequence). There are 16 residues in the CDR3. The CDR3 is CASSSVGGRGNEKLFF. The CDR3 DNA reads as TGTGCCAGCAGCTCCGTCGGAGGCAGGGGAAATGAAAAACTGTTTTTT.

The rearrangement links TRBV2 to TRBJ2-2; D is perhaps TRBD2 (5 bases). Germline V lookup: CDR1 SNHLY, CDR2 FYNNEI. V was cut by 2 bases and J by 2 bases, with 9 bases left in between. The CDR3 runs to 15 residues. CDR3 coding DNA: TGTGCCAGCAGTGAAAGGAGCGGAAACACCGGGGAGCTGTTTTTT. Its translation: CASSERSGNTGELFF. The full variable domain, in which reference TRBV2 and TRBJ2-2 provide the parts outside the CDR3, is EPEVTQTPSHQVTQMGQEVILRCVPISNHLYFYWYRQILGQKVEFLVSFYNNEISEKSEIFDDQFSVERPDGSNFTLKIRSTKLEDSAMYFCASSERSGNTGELFFGEGSRLTVL.

This chain uses TRBV5-1 with TRBJ2-2; D remains ambiguous. The CDR3 has 12 residues. Looked up from germline, CDR1 is SGHRS and CDR2 is YFSETQ. The V gene lost 0 bases and the J gene lost 6 bases, with 3 bases spanning the gap. This CDR3 is CASSLGAGELFF. CDR3 DNA: TGCGCCAGCAGCTTGGGAGCCGGGGAGCTGTTTTTT. Drawing the rest from reference TRBV5-1 and TRBJ2-2, the complete variable domain is KAGVTQTPRYLIKTRGQQVTLSCSPISGHRSVSWYQQTPGQGLQFLFEYFSETQRNKGNFPGRFSGRQFSNSRSEMNVSTLELGDSALYLCASSLGAGELFFGEGSRLTVL.

This chain connects TRBV7-9 to TRBJ2-4; 8 nucleotides agree with TRBD1. This CDR3 is built from 14 residues. Germline V gene sequence: CDR1 SEHNR, CDR2 FQNEAQ (reference sequence). V was pared by 4 bases and J by 4 bases, with 3 bases of the junction left unmatched. CDR3: CASSSTGGKNIQYF. CDR3 nucleotide sequence: TGTGCCAGCAGCTCTACAGGGGGTAAAAACATTCAGTACTTC.

V gene TRBV29-1 combines with J gene TRBJ1-2; the match to TRBD1 covers 7 bases. The CDR3 has 13 residues. CDR1 and CDR2 from the germline V gene are SQVTM and ANQGSEA. Trimming at V came to 0 bases and at J to 6 bases, leaving 4 bases not matched to a gene. The CDR3 DNA is TGCAGCGTTGAAGATGCAGGGGGAAATGGCTACACCTTC. It specifies CSVEDAGGNGYTF.

V gene TRBV9 combines with J gene TRBJ1-2, with 8 nucleotides matching TRBD1. V trimming: 4 bases; J trimming: 3 bases; junction bases outside the gene matches: 5. The CDR3 consists of 14 residues. Germline CDR1 is SGDLS and CDR2 is YYNGEE. For the CDR3, the DNA is TGTGCCAGCAGCACCAGGGGGCTCGACTATGGCTACACCTTC. Amino acids: CASSTRGLDYGYTF.

This clone was detected only a few times. The genes are TRBV6-4 and TRBJ1-1; maybe TRBD1 (5 bases). CDR1 is MRHNA and CDR2 is SNTAGT in the germline V gene. V shed 2 bases and J shed 4 bases, with 14 bases lying between them. This CDR3 comprises 15 residues. The chain's CDR3 is CASSDTTMGGTEAFF. Here the CDR3 DNA reads TGTGCCAGCAGTGACACGACTATGGGGGGCACTGAAGCTTTCTTT.

This chain uses TRBV12-3 or TRBV12-4 with TRBJ2-7; 7 nucleotides line up with TRBD1. The junction had 5 bases not matched to a gene; V was cut back by 6 bases and J by 3 bases. The CDR3 is made up of 13 amino acids. In nucleotides, the CDR3 is TGTGCCAGCAGACCAGGGGGAAGCTACGAGCAGTACTTC. Residues: CASRPGGSYEQYF.